The 5 T cell receptor beta chains in this list originate from one sample, sequenced in a study of metastatic and nonmetastatic thyroid tumors. Using MiXCR, TCRdb re-called clones from the PCR reads. This table holds over 15,000 clones, roughly an eighth found once. Before thyroid surgery, none of the patients had received any treatment. The source material was tumor tissue. The receptors were sampled from a female donor with papillary thyroid cancer or a benign thyroid nodule (not recorded which). Some clones in this sample may be carry-over from other donors' samples.

This rearrangement joins TRBV5-4 to TRBJ2-7; D is unresolved. This CDR3 contains 13 residues. The V and J ends lost 0 bases and 7 bases respectively, with 11 bases between them. CDR1 is SGHNT, CDR2 YYREEE, per germline (reference sequence). The CDR3, as DNA: TGTGCCAGCAGCTTGGCGGGCGGCAGGGAGCAGTACTTC. Encoded protein: CASSLAGGREQYF.

The V and J genes are TRBV5-4 and TRBJ2-7; TRBD1 agrees at 8 bases. The CDR3 has 15 residues. CDR1 is SGHNT, CDR2 YYREEE, per germline (reference sequence). Trimming at V came to 4 bases and at J to 2 bases, leaving 8 bases not matched to a gene. The CDR3 sequence: CASSPGGVRAYEQYF. For the CDR3, the DNA is TGTGCCAGCAGCCCAGGGGGCGTTAGGGCCTACGAGCAGTACTTC.

The table lists this clone with many counts. The chain couples TRBV7-2 to TRBJ1-2, with unresolved D. The CDR3 is 11 residues long. The V end lost 5 bases, the J end lost 9 bases, and 10 bases lay between the germline ends. Germline CDR1 is SGHTA and CDR2 is FQGNSA. CDR3 in DNA: TGTGCCAGCAGCCGTGGGGAAAGCTACACCTTC. This sequence encodes CASSRGESYTF. The full variable domain, with the rest looked up from reference TRBV7-2 and TRBJ1-2, is GAGVSQSPSNKVTEKGKDVELRCDPISGHTALYWYRQSLGQGLEFLIYFQGNSAPDKSGLPSDRFSAERTGGSVSTLTIQRTQQEDSAVYLCASSRGESYTFGSGTRLTVV.

This clone was seen repeatedly, ten times or more. The chain employs TRBV29-1 and TRBJ2-4, with TRBD2 identical over 7 bases. Trimming took 3 bases from V and 3 from J; bases not matched to a gene: 2. Germline-derived CDR1 and CDR2 are SQVTM and ANQGSEA. CDR3 size: 13 residues. CDR3 protein: CSVEGGGKNIQYF. In DNA, the CDR3 is TGCAGCGTTGAGGGCGGGGGCAAAAACATTCAGTACTTC.

The rearrangement uses TRBV6-1 and TRBJ1-2; D possibly corresponds to TRBD1 (5 bases). Germline V gene lookup returns CDR1 MNHNS and CDR2 SASEGT. Between the trimmed V and J ends, which lost 1 base and 8 bases, there was a span of 14 bases. The CDR3 covers 14 residues. CDR3 DNA sequence: TGTGCCAGCAGTGAAGGGACAACTTCGGGAGGCTACACCTTC. Translated, it gives CASSEGTTSGGYTF.